Listed below are T cell receptor beta chains from one sample, sequenced in a study of T cell repertoires in cytomegalovirus infection. Each CDR3 protein is one row after TCRdb ran MiXCR on the reads. This repertoire shows approximately 240,000 distinct CDR3 sequences, approximately 13% found once; its top ten account for 1.5% to 2%. The sequencing input was PBMCs. These receptors all come from a human donor in good health (CMV status not recorded). Some clones in this sample may be carry-over from other donors' samples. Each CDR3 is given with its conserved first and last residue. D genes are given only for firm matches. Part of the rows lack a size; the others show once, few, many or a class for expanded clones.

D gene: TRBD2
clone size: .
J gene: TRBJ2-1
V gene: TRBV10-3
CDR3 DNA: TGTGCCATCAACCAACTAGCGGGAGGCAATGAGCAGTTCTTC
CDR3 protein: CAINQLAGGNEQFF

D gene: TRBD2
clone size: many
J gene: TRBJ2-3
V gene: TRBV7-2
CDR3 DNA: TGTGCCAGCAGATCCCCCGGGACTAGGTGGGCAGATACGCAGTATTTT
CDR3 protein: CASRSPGTRWADTQYF

D gene: .
clone size: many
J gene: TRBJ2-1
V gene: TRBV27
CDR3 DNA: TGTGCCAGCAGTTTAAGTCCTACCGTTTTGACCTCCAATGAGCAGTTCTTC
CDR3 protein: CASSLSPTVLTSNEQFF

D gene: .
clone size: many
J gene: TRBJ1-5
V gene: TRBV7-2
CDR3 DNA: TGTGCCAGCAGCTTAGGCAATAGAGGGAATCAGCCCCAGCATTTT
CDR3 protein: CASSLGNRGNQPQHF

D gene: TRBD2
clone size: .
J gene: TRBJ2-1
V gene: TRBV19
CDR3 DNA: TGTGCCAGTAGTGCCTCTAGCGGGAGCTCCTACAATGAGCAGTTCTTC
CDR3 protein: CASSASSGSSYNEQFF

D gene: TRBD2
clone size: .
J gene: TRBJ2-7
V gene: TRBV12-5
CDR3 DNA: TGTGCTAGTGGTTTCGCGGTCTTTAGCGGGAGCTCCTACGAGCAGTACTTC
CDR3 protein: CASGFAVFSGSSYEQYF

D gene: TRBD1
clone size: many
J gene: TRBJ1-5
V gene: TRBV28
CDR3 DNA: TGTGCCATCGGACAGGGGGCAAGAAATAATCAGCCCCAGCATTTT
CDR3 protein: CAIGQGARNNQPQHF

D gene: .
clone size: .
J gene: TRBJ2-5
V gene: TRBV6-6
CDR3 DNA: TGTGCCAGCAGTCACGGATCAGGGTCCCAAGAGACCCAGTACTTC
CDR3 protein: CASSHGSGSQETQYF

D gene: .
clone size: many
J gene: TRBJ2-5
V gene: TRBV15
CDR3 DNA: TGTGCCACCAGCAGAGAGACAGGCCAAGAGACCCAGTACTTC
CDR3 protein: CATSRETGQETQYF

D gene: .
clone size: many
J gene: TRBJ2-7
V gene: TRBV6-1
CDR3 DNA: TGTGCCAGCAGTGGCCCACAGGGTGTCTACGAGCAGTACTTC
CDR3 protein: CASSGPQGVYEQYF

D gene: .
clone size: few
J gene: TRBJ1-2
V gene: TRBV25-1
CDR3 DNA: TGTGCCAGCAGTGAATATGCTCGGGGGGAAGTTAACTATGGCTACACCTTC
CDR3 protein: CASSEYARGEVNYGYTF

D gene: .
clone size: many
J gene: TRBJ1-1
V gene: TRBV6-1
CDR3 DNA: TGTGCCAGCAGCTTTGCAGGAGCCAACACTGAAGCTTTCTTT
CDR3 protein: CASSFAGANTEAFF

D gene: .
clone size: .
J gene: TRBJ1-2
V gene: TRBV9
CDR3 DNA: TGTGCCAGCAGCGTAGAGGGAGACAGCCCGACTCGTGGCTACACCTTC
CDR3 protein: CASSVEGDSPTRGYTF

D gene: .
clone size: many
J gene: TRBJ1-1
V gene: TRBV7-2
CDR3 DNA: TGTGCCAGCAGCTTAGGACGGACGGACGGCACTGAAGCTTTCTTT
CDR3 protein: CASSLGRTDGTEAFF

D gene: .
clone size: many
J gene: TRBJ2-2
V gene: TRBV6-2/TRBV6-3
CDR3 DNA: TGTGCCAGCAGACTTAGCGGAGAAAACACCGGGGAGCTGTTTTTT
CDR3 protein: CASRLSGENTGELFF

D gene: TRBD2
clone size: many
J gene: TRBJ2-1
V gene: TRBV7-2
CDR3 DNA: TGTGCCAGCAGCGGGGGGGCGGGAGGTGAGCAGTTCTTC
CDR3 protein: CASSGGAGGEQFF

D gene: TRBD2
clone size: .
J gene: TRBJ2-3
V gene: TRBV7-3
CDR3 DNA: TGTGCCAGCAGCTTCGCGGGAGTGGAAGCCACAGATACGCAGTATTTT
CDR3 protein: CASSFAGVEATDTQYF

D gene: .
clone size: many
J gene: TRBJ2-5
V gene: TRBV7-2
CDR3 DNA: TGTGCCAGCAGCTTAGACGGGGGCCCGTACCAAGAGACCCAGTACTTC
CDR3 protein: CASSLDGGPYQETQYF

D gene: TRBD1
clone size: .
J gene: TRBJ1-2
V gene: TRBV19
CDR3 DNA: TGTGCCAGCAAGGACAGGGATCACTATGGCTACACCTTC
CDR3 protein: CASKDRDHYGYTF

D gene: .
clone size: few
J gene: TRBJ1-5
V gene: TRBV4-3
CDR3 DNA: TGCGCCAGCAGCCAAGATAGTGGCCGGGCTGATCAGCCCCAGCATTTT
CDR3 protein: CASSQDSGRADQPQHF

D gene: TRBD1
clone size: .
J gene: TRBJ1-1
V gene: TRBV5-1
CDR3 DNA: TGCGCCAGCAGCCCAACAGGGGATCGGGGGGTGGTGAACACTGAAGCTTTCTTT
CDR3 protein: CASSPTGDRGVVNTEAFF

D gene: .
clone size: many
J gene: TRBJ1-2
V gene: TRBV7-3
CDR3 DNA: TGTGCCAGCAGCTTAAAAGGGGACATCGTGGGCTACACCTTC
CDR3 protein: CASSLKGDIVGYTF

D gene: .
clone size: many
J gene: TRBJ2-2
V gene: TRBV7-2
CDR3 DNA: TGTGCCAGCAGCCCTCAGGGCCCCGGGGAGCTGTTTTTT
CDR3 protein: CASSPQGPGELFF

D gene: TRBD2
clone size: many
J gene: TRBJ2-2
V gene: TRBV28
CDR3 DNA: TGTGCCAGCAGTTTAGATGCTAGCGGGAGGCACACCGGGGAGCTGTTTTTT
CDR3 protein: CASSLDASGRHTGELFF

D gene: TRBD1
clone size: few
J gene: TRBJ2-7
V gene: TRBV30
CDR3 DNA: TGTGCCTGGAGCCGGAGTGACAGGGCCCACGAGCAGTACTTC
CDR3 protein: CAWSRSDRAHEQYF

D gene: TRBD1
clone size: .
J gene: TRBJ1-1
V gene: TRBV29-1
CDR3 DNA: TGCAGCGTTCCCGGGACAGGCAGGTCTGAAGCTTTCTTT
CDR3 protein: CSVPGTGRSEAFF

D gene: .
clone size: .
J gene: TRBJ1-1
V gene: TRBV4-2
CDR3 DNA: TGTGCCAGCAGCCACGCGGATACGTACCAAGCTTTCTTT
CDR3 protein: CASSHADTYQAFF

D gene: .
clone size: many
J gene: TRBJ1-5
V gene: TRBV6-5
CDR3 DNA: TGTGCCAGCAGGGCGACGGGTGGCAATCAGCCCCAGCATTTT
CDR3 protein: CASRATGGNQPQHF

D gene: .
clone size: few
J gene: TRBJ1-1
V gene: TRBV7-3
CDR3 DNA: TGTGCCAGCACCTTATCGGCGGGGACCAGTTTTGAAGCTTTCTTT
CDR3 protein: CASTLSAGTSFEAFF